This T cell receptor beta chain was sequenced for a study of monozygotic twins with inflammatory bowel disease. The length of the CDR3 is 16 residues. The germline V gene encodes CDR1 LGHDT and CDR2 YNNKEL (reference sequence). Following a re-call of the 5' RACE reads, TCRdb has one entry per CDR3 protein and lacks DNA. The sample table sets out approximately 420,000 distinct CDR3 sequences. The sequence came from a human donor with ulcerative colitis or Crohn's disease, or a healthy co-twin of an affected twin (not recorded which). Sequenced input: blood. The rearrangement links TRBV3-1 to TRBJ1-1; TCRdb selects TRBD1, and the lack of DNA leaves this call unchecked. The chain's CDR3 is CASSQSPVWGSTEAFF.